A single sample is the source of the 26 T cell receptor beta chains below, sequenced in a study of cytomegalovirus exposure and HLA in healthy donors. The PCR contained 60 Vbeta and 13 Jbeta primers. TCRdb's table, derived via immunoSEQ multiplex PCR, lists solely in-frame clones and lacks some. The table has tens of thousands of clones, roughly 67% seen once. Material: PBMCs. The source is a boy younger than 18 in good health and CMV-seropositive.

This clone was seen only a few times. A junction end diverges from the germline sequence, so it may reflect a read error. The rearrangement uses TRBV5-1 and TRBJ1-2; no clear D. There are 14 residues in the CDR3. From germline, CDR1 is SGHRS and CDR2 YFSETQ. The CDR3 region has the DNA TGCGCCAGCTCCCGGACCGGGGATCTTCCTGGCTACCCCTTC. Protein product: CASSRTGDLPGYPF.

The rearrangement joins TRBV6-4 to TRBJ2-1; D remains ambiguous. The CDR3 covers 16 residues. In germline, CDR1 is MRHNA, CDR2 SNTAGT. Trimming shortened V by 0 bases and J by 10 bases, and 19 bases separated the two germline ends. The chain's CDR3 is CASSDSSRSGDREQFF. The CDR3 DNA sequence: TGTGCCAGCAGTGACTCGAGTCGGTCTGGTGATCGGGAGCAGTTCTTC.

CDR3 nucleotides: TGCGCCAGCGGCCTGGGGCGGGGGGGCTATAATACGCAGTATTTT. Its protein is CASGLGRGGYNTQYF. The V gene is TRBV5-1, the J gene TRBJ2-3; TRBD2 matches 9 bases. This CDR3 is 15 amino acids long. Germline-derived CDR1 and CDR2 are SGHRS and YFSETQ. V was pared by 7 bases and J by 7 bases, with 13 bases of the junction left unmatched.

The rearrangement uses TRBV7-2 and TRBJ2-2, with D perhaps TRBD2 (6 bases). V lost 5 bases and J 4 bases, leaving 14 bases between the germline ends. In germline, CDR1 is SGHTA, CDR2 FQGNSA. There are 15 residues in the CDR3. CDR3 sequence reads: CASSPVGGSTGELFF. Here the CDR3 DNA reads TGTGCCAGCAGCCCGGTGGGGGGAAGCACCGGGGAGCTGTTTTTT.

This clone was detected only a few times. The CDR3 loop is CASSPRATDGELFF. CDR3 sequence (DNA): TGTGCCAGCAGCCCACGAGCCACCGACGGGGAGCTGTTTTTT. The J gene is TRBJ2-2, the V gene TRBV9; D ambiguous. With 4 bases removed from V and 7 bases from J, the gap between germline ends came to 14 bases. The CDR3 covers 14 residues. The germline CDR1 and CDR2 sequences are SGDLS and YYNGEE.

The CDR3 sequence is CASSYGGEYYEQYF. The CDR3 coding sequence is TGTGCCAGCAGTTACGGCGGGGAATATTACGAGCAGTACTTC. The chain is built from TRBV6-5 and TRBJ2-7; D is perhaps TRBD2 (6 bases). Trimming shortened V by 2 bases and J by 4 bases, and 12 bases separated the two germline ends. From germline, CDR1 is MNHEY and CDR2 SVGAGI. The CDR3 totals 14 residues.

The chain has TRBV5-1 and TRBJ1-5; unclear D gene. The CDR3 consists of 14 residues. CDR1 SGHRS and CDR2 YFSETQ come from the germline V gene. V was shortened by 0 bases and J by 4 bases, with 8 bases between the two germline ends. The CDR3 sequence is CASSLAPGNQPQHF. The CDR3 DNA reads as TGCGCCAGCAGCTTGGCCCCAGGAAATCAGCCCCAGCATTTT. The full variable domain, in which reference TRBV5-1 and TRBJ1-5 provide the parts outside the CDR3, is KAGVTQTPRYLIKTRGQQVTLSCSPISGHRSVSWYQQTPGQGLQFLFEYFSETQRNKGNFPGRFSGRQFSNSRSEMNVSTLELGDSALYLCASSLAPGNQPQHFGDGTRLSIL.

This chain uses TRBV7-2 with TRBJ2-7, with TRBD2 identical over 11 bases. J gave up 5 bases and V 3 bases, and 6 bases lay outside the gene matches. The CDR3 length is 15 residues. Germline loops: CDR1 SGHTA, CDR2 FQGNSA. DNA of the CDR3: TGTGCCAGCAGCTTCGGACTAGCGGGTGGTAACGAGCAGTACTTC. Its translation: CASSFGLAGGNEQYF.

The chain has TRBV5-1 and TRBJ1-1; D remains unclear. V dropped 0 bases and J dropped 2 bases, with 8 bases sitting between them. Germline V gene data show CDR1 as SGHRS and CDR2 as YFSETQ. The CDR3 extends over 14 amino acids. This chain's CDR3 is CASSLVGRNTEAFF. CDR3 bases: TGCGCCAGCAGCTTGGTGGGCAGAAACACTGAAGCTTTCTTT.

The J gene is TRBJ2-7, the V gene TRBV7-2; no clear D. The CDR3 sequence is 14 residues long. The V end lost 5 bases, the J end lost 2 bases, and 13 bases lay between the germline ends. Germline V gives CDR1 SGHTA, CDR2 FQGNSA. The CDR3 coding sequence is TGTGCCAGCAGCCCAACTCGCGAAACCTACGAGCAGTACTTC. Encoded protein: CASSPTRETYEQYF.

The CDR3 nucleotides are TGTGCCAGCAGCTCACGACAGGGTAAAGACACCGGGGAGCTGTTTTTT. Its protein product is CASSSRQGKDTGELFF. V and J are TRBV5-4 and TRBJ2-2; TRBD1 matches 7 bases. The trim removed 3 bases at V and 3 bases at J, leaving 8 bases unmatched. The CDR3 is 16 amino acids. Germline values: CDR1 SGHNT, CDR2 YYREEE (reference sequence).

This rearrangement joins TRBV6-4 to TRBJ1-1, with D uncertain. The germline gives CDR1 MRHNA, CDR2 SNTAGT. The CDR3 loop spans 16 amino acids. The V end lost 2 bases, the J end lost 1 base, and 14 bases lay between the germline ends. The DNA of the CDR3 is TGTGCCAGCAGTGACGTGGCCGCGGAGGCGAACACTGAAGCTTTCTTT. It codes for CASSDVAAEANTEAFF.

The chain combines TRBV5-4 with TRBJ2-3; 9 bases match TRBD1. The germline V gene has CDR1 SGHNT and CDR2 YYREEE (reference sequence). The V and J ends lost 1 base and 2 bases, in that order; junction bases with no gene match: 8. The CDR3 extends over 17 amino acids. The CDR3 nucleotides are TGTGCCAGCAGCTTGTTTACCGGACAGGGGTCCACAGATACGCAGTATTTT. It encodes CASSLFTGQGSTDTQYF. The full variable domain, in which reference TRBV5-4 and TRBJ2-3 provide the parts outside the CDR3, is ETGVTQSPTHLIKTRGQQVTLRCSSQSGHNTVSWYQQALGQGPQFIFQYYREEENGRGNFPPRFSGLQFPNYSSELNVNALELDDSALYLCASSLFTGQGSTDTQYFGPGTRLTVL.

The chain is built from TRBV29-1 and TRBJ2-7; the match to TRBD1 covers 7 bases. In germline, CDR1 is SQVTM, CDR2 ANQGSEA. The V gene end was trimmed by 6 bases and the J gene end by 6 bases; junction bases not matched to a gene: 11. The CDR3 is 13 residues long. The chain's CDR3 is CSVLTGATSEQYV. In DNA form, the CDR3 reads TGCAGCGTCTTAACAGGGGCCACATCCGAGCAGTACGTC.

This clone was detected only a few times. V and J are TRBV12-5 and TRBJ1-6; 10 bases match TRBD1. This CDR3 has 16 residues. Trimming removed 5 bases from V and 7 bases from J; junction bases left unmatched: 8. The germline V gene has CDR1 LGHNT and CDR2 FRNRAP. CDR3 protein: CASGRDRGARNSPLHF. The CDR3 coding sequence is TGTGCTAGTGGTCGGGACAGGGGAGCGCGCAATTCACCCCTCCACTTT. Based on the CDR3 plus reference TRBV12-5 and TRBJ1-6, the full variable domain is DARVTQTPRHKVTEMGQEVTMRCQPILGHNTVFWYRQTMMQGLELLAYFRNRAPLDDSGMPKDRFSAEMPDATLATLKIQPSEPRDSAVYFCASGRDRGARNSPLHFGNGTRLTVT.

Only one count was recorded for this clone. This chain uses TRBV7-9 with TRBJ1-4, with D perhaps matching TRBD1 (5 bases). Germline assignment: CDR1 SEHNR and CDR2 FQNEAQ (reference sequence). The CDR3 contains 15 residues. V lost 8 bases and J lost 8, with 21 bases in between. DNA for the CDR3: TGTGCCAGCGCCGAGCTCCCAGGGTTGTCGGAAAAACTGTTTTTT. Translation: CASAELPGLSEKLFF.

In its sample, this clone was seen a few times. The chain couples TRBV6-6 to TRBJ1-1; 7 nucleotides match TRBD1. Germline V gene lookup returns CDR1 MNHNY and CDR2 SVGAGI (reference sequence). This CDR3 contains 13 residues. V lost 7 bases to trimming and J lost 3 bases; unmatched junction nucleotides: 5. CDR3 DNA sequence: TGTGCCAGCAACGACAGGGAAGACACTGAAGCTTTCTTT. Its translation: CASNDREDTEAFF.

Only a few counts were recorded for this clone. The chain joins TRBV27 to TRBJ2-7; D is perhaps TRBD1 (6 bases). Germline V gene data show CDR1 as MNHEY and CDR2 as SMNVEV (reference sequence). The CDR3 totals 13 residues. V lost 6 bases and J lost 6, with 15 bases in between. The CDR3 here is CASRPNGGVEQYF. As DNA, the CDR3 is TGTGCCAGCAGGCCGAATGGGGGCGTCGAGCAGTACTTC.

The V call is TRBV4-2, the J call TRBJ1-1, with TRBD1 matching over 10 bases. CDR1 is LGHNA, CDR2 YNFKEQ, per germline. The V and J ends lost 4 bases and 2 bases, in that order; junction bases with no gene match: 16. The CDR3 is made up of 19 amino acids. This CDR3 is CASSPPSPGTGVFNTEAFF. The CDR3 region has the DNA TGTGCCAGCAGCCCCCCATCCCCCGGGACAGGGGTTTTTAACACTGAAGCTTTCTTT.

J is TRBJ1-1 and V is TRBV27, with a possible D match to TRBD1 (6 bases). The germline V gene has CDR1 MNHEY and CDR2 SMNVEV (reference sequence). The ends were cut back, 5 bases at V and 5 bases at J, with 15 bases in the middle. The CDR3 contains 14 residues. The chain's CDR3 is CASSVGGSFTEAFF. CDR3 nucleotide sequence: TGTGCCAGCAGTGTAGGGGGAAGTTTTACTGAAGCTTTCTTT.

V gene TRBV7-6 combines with J gene TRBJ2-6, with 8 positions matching TRBD2. CDR1 SGHVS and CDR2 FNYEAQ come from the germline V gene. V trimming: 0 bases; J trimming: 1 base; junction bases outside the gene matches: 5. The CDR3 has 18 residues. CDR3 sequence reads: CASSLARREESGANVLTF. For the CDR3, the DNA is TGTGCCAGCAGCTTAGCAAGGCGGGAGGAGTCTGGGGCCAACGTCCTGACTTTC. Variable domain in full (rest from reference TRBV7-6 and TRBJ2-6): GAGVSQSPRYKVTKRGQDVALRCDPISGHVSLYWYRQALGQGPEFLTYFNYEAQQDKSGLPNDRFSAERPEGSISTLTIQRTEQRDSAMYRCASSLARREESGANVLTFGAGSRLTVL.

The V and J genes are TRBV29-1 and TRBJ1-1, with a possible D match to TRBD1 (5 bases). This CDR3 region has 14 residues. CDR1 and CDR2 (germline): SQVTM, ANQGSEA. V lost 7 bases and J 4 bases, leaving 19 bases between the germline ends. Here the CDR3 reads CSGGTGPGGTEAFF. The CDR3 coding sequence is TGCAGCGGGGGGACCGGGCCGGGAGGCACTGAAGCTTTCTTT.

V gene TRBV29-1 combines with J gene TRBJ1-1; possibly TRBD1 for D (5 bases). The CDR3 is 13 residues long. Germline V gene lookup returns CDR1 SQVTM and CDR2 ANQGSEA. V lost 2 bases and J lost 8, with 15 bases in between. The chain's CDR3 is CSVERAGRAEAFF. In DNA, the CDR3 is TGCAGCGTTGAACGGGCAGGGAGGGCCGAAGCTTTCTTT.

The V gene is TRBV5-4, the J gene TRBJ2-1; 11 bases align to TRBD2. The CDR3 has 17 residues. Per germline, CDR1 SGHNT and CDR2 YYREEE (reference sequence). V lost 0 bases and J lost 5; bases outside the gene matches: 7. CDR3 DNA sequence: TGTGCCAGCAGCTTGGCCCTAGCGGGAGGCTCGGACAATGAGCAGTTCTTC. Translation: CASSLALAGGSDNEQFF.

The CDR3 is CASSPNRATNEKLFF. The CDR3 coding sequence is TGTGCCAGCAGTCCAAACCGCGCAACTAATGAAAAACTGTTTTTT. V is TRBV27 and J is TRBJ1-4; no clear D. Germline values: CDR1 MNHEY, CDR2 SMNVEV (reference sequence). The CDR3 length is 15 residues. Trimming left V 5 bases short and J 0 bases short, with 10 bases between.

The CDR3 sequence: CASSLGGASTDTQYF. In nucleotides, the CDR3 is TGTGCCAGCAGCTTAGGGGGGGCTAGCACAGATACGCAGTATTTT. The chain carries TRBV7-3 and TRBJ2-3; the D gene is possibly TRBD2 (7 bases). The CDR3 spans 15 residues. Trimming removed 2 bases from V and 0 bases from J, with 9 bases in between. From germline, CDR1 is SGHTA and CDR2 FQGTGA.